This paragraph reports one T cell receptor beta chain. This sample also contains other DNA sequences that code for the same CDR3. This sample was taken from a study of control samples from healthy donors and cancer patients. This table comes from immunoSEQ multiplex PCR, and its TCRdb copy is limited to in-frame clones, with some not included. The sample gives under 150,000 clones, roughly 95% of which show up once; 3.6% is in the top ten. V lost 0 bases and J 3 bases, leaving 8 bases between the germline ends. There are 14 residues in the CDR3. Looked up from germline, CDR1 is LNHNV and CDR2 is YYDKDF (reference sequence).

The sequenced sample was blood. The V gene is TRBV15, the J gene TRBJ2-5; a possible D gene is TRBD1 (5 bases). This receptor was identified in a man aged 25 to 45 in good health. The CDR3 here is CATSRDRGKETQYF. The CDR3 nucleotides read TGTGCCACCAGCAGAGATAGGGGTAAAGAGACCCAGTACTTC.